This paragraph covers one T cell receptor beta chain sequence. Trimming removed 5 bases from V and 0 bases from J, with 2 bases in between. Germline-derived CDR1 and CDR2 are SGHTA and FQGTGA. The CDR3 has 12 amino acids. This sample stems from a study of T cells in localized non-small cell lung cancer. Some clones are missing from TCRdb's copy, which holds only in-frame ones; the method was immunoSEQ multiplex PCR. The sample shows under 65,000 clones, around nine tenths of them seen only once. J is TRBJ1-3 and V is TRBV7-3; D call uncertain. The sequencing used peripheral blood, collected before any cancer treatment. The TCR originated in a man between 40 and 69 years old with stage I squamous cell lung carcinoma. As DNA, the CDR3 is TGTGCCAGCAGCCTCTCTGGAAACACCATATATTTT. This codes for CASSLSGNTIYF.